This T cell receptor (beta chain) emerged from a study of regulatory T cells in long-lasting Graves disease. Study-wide context: Persistent Graves' disease meant over 5 years of antithyroid drugs with positive TSH receptor antibodies. General observations from the study: Exclusively peripheral blood, rather than thyroid tissue, was studied. Persistent Graves' disease cases displayed lower TCR diversity than newly diagnosed ones.

Building the TCR beta libraries relied on iRepertoire HTBI primers, and CDR3 regions underwent Arm-PCR. Using its own MiXCR run on the multiplex PCR reads, TCRdb lists one record per CDR3 protein. The sample consists of around 460,000 distinct CDR3 sequences, approximately 23% of them appearing once. In its sample, this clonotype was seen many times. Antigen: not known. Time point: persistent/refractory GD, antithyroid drugs over 5 years with positive TRAb. Making the TCR library involved RNA that had been extracted from PBMCs. The TCR originated in a female donor with Graves disease. This sample comprised peripheral blood mononuclear cells (PBMCs), obtained when the disease was refractory, from a patient treated with antithyroid drugs.

The CDR3 is CASSEALKGPYEQYF. The DNA for the CDR3 is TGTGCCAGCAGTGAAGCGCTGAAGGGACCCTACGAGCAGTACTTC. The J gene is TRBJ2-7, the V gene TRBV2; perhaps D is TRBD1 or TRBD2 (5 bases each). Germline V gene sequence: CDR1 SNHLY, CDR2 FYNNEI. This CDR3 spans 15 amino acids. With 0 bases removed from V and 2 bases from J, the gap between germline ends came to 11 bases.